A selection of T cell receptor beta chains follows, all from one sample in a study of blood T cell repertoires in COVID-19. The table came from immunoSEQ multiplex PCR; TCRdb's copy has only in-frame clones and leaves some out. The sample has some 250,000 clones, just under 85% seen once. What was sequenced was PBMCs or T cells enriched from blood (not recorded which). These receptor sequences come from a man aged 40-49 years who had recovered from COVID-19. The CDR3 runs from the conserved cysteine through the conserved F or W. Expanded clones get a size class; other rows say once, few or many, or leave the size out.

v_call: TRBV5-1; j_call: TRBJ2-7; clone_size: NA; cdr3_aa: CASSPRERLEQGGEQYF
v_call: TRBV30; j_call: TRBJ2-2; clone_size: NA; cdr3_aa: CAWSRTGIGELFF
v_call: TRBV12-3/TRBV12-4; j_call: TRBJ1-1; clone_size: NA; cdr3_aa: CASSLGVQGKAFF
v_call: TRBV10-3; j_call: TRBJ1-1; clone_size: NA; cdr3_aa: CAISVVGGQGRTEAFF
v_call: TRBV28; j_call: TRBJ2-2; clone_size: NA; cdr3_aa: CASSLTGELFF
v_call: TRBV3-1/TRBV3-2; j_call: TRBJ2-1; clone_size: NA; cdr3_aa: CASSFFGTSGNKEQFF
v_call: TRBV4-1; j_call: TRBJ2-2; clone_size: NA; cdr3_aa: CASSQGRGLGIPGELFF
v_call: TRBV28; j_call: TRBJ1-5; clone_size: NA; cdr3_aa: CASRPLLRGSNQPQHF
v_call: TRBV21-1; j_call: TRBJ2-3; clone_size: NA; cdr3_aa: CASSKEERGGPDTQYF
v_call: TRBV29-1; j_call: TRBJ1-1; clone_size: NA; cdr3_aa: CSAPLGQGRTEAFF
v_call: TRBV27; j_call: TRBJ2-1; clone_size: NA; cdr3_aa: CASSLGRRAGSYNEQFF
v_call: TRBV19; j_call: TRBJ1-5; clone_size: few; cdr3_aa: CASKEDRDRGKQPQHF
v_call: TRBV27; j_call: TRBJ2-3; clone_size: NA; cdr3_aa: CASSYSRGTDTQYF
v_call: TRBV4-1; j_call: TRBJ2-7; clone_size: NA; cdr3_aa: CASSQGGLPSYEQYF
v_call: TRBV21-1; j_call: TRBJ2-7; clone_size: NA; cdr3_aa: CASSKGGQGSYEQYF
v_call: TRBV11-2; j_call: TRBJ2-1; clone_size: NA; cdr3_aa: CASSLGVWREGGNEQFF
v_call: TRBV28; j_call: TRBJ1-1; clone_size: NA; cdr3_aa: CASSTNKQGRTEAFF
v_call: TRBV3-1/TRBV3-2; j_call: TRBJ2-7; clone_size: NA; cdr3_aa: CASSLGREYEQYF
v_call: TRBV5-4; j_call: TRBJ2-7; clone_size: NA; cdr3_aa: CASSNSGTVVVEQYF
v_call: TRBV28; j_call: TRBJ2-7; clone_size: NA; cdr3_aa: CATETGTYEQYF
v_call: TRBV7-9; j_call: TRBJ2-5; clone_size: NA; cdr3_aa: CASSFGGNPEETQYF
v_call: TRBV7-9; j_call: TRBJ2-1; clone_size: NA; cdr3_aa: CASSLDGTDNEQFF
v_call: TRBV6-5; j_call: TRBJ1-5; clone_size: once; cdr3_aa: CASRPGGSNQPQHF
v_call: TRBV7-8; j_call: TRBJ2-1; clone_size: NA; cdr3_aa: CASSYDRSSYNEQFF
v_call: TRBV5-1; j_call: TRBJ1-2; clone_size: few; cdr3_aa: CASSYVSGQGGLGYTF
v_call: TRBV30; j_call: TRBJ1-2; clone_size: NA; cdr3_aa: CAWSVMAGVGEGYTF
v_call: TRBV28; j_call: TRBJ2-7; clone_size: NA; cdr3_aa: CASRTGGYEQYF
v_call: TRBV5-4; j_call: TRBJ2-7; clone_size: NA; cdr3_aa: CASSPKGTSGRGIAYEQYF
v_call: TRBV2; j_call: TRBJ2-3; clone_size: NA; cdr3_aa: CASSAREASSTDTQYF
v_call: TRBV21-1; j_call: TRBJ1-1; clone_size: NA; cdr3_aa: CASSGRWDTEAFF
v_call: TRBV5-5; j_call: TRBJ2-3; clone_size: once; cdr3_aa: CASSSGDTQYF
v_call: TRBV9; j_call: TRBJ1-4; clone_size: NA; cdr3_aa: CASSNMRALGAEKLFF
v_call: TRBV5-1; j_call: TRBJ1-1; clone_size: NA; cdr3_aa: CASSDRTGAGTEAFF
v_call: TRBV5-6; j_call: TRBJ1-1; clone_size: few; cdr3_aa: CASSRRTGEAFF
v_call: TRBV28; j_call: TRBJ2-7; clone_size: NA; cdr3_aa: CASTPGGMTYEQYF
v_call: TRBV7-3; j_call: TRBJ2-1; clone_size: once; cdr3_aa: CASSPQRGAGNEQFF
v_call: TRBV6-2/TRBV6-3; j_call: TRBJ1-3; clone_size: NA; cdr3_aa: CASSYQYGRTAGNTIYF
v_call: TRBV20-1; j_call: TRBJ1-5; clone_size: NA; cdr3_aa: CSASKGSQPQHF
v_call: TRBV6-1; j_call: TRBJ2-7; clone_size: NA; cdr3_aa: CASSEVEGQGVYEQYF
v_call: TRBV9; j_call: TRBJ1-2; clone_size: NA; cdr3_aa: CASSVGAGGAGGYTF
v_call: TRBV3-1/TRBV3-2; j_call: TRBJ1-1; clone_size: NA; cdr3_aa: CASSQDRGIEAFF
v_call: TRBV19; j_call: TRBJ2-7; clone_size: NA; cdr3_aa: CASSITGQGIHEQYF
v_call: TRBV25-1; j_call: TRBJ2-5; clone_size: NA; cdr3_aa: CASSWTPQETQYF
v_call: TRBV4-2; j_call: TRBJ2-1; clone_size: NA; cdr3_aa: CASSPGFDSYNEQFF
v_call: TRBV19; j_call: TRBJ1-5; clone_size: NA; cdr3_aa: CASSLRDGGNQPQHF
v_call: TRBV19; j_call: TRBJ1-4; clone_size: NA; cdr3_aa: CASSWQGNEKLFF
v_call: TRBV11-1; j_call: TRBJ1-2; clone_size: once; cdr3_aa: CASSQGPYGGYTF
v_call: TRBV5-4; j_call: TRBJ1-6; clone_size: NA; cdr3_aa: CASSPTGQGGGSPLHF
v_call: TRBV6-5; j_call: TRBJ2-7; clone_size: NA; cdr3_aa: CASRAGTSGSEQYF
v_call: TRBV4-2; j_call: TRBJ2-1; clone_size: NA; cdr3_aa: CASSQGTSGGDEQFF
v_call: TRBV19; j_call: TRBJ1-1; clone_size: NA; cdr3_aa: CASSKSPREGYEAFF
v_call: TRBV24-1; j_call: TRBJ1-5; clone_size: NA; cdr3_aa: CATSDLNGPQHF
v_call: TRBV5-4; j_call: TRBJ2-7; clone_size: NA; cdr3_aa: CASSGGGPAREQYF
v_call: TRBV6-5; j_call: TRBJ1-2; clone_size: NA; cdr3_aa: CASSQIDRARYGYTF
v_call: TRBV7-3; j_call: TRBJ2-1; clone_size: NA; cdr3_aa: CASSLSRDSYNEQFF
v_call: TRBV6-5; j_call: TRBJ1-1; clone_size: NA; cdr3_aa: CAIKHGGLNTEAFF
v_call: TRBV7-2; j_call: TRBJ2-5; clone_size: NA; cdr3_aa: CACAGGVQETQYF